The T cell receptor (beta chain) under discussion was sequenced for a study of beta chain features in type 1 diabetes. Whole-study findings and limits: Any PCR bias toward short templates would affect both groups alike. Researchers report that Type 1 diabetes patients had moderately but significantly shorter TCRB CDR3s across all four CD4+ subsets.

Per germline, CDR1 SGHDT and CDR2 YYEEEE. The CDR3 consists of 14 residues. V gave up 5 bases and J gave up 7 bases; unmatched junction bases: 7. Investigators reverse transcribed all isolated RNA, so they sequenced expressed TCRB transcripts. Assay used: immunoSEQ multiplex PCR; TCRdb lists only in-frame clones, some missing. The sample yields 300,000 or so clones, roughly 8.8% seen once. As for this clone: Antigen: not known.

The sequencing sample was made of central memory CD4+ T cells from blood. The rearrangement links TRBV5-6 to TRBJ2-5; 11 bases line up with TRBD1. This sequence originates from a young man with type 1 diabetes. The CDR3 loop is CASRSRGQGGTQYF. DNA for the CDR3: TGTGCCAGCAGATCGAGGGGACAGGGGGGGACCCAGTACTTC.